A selection of T cell receptor beta chains follows, all from one sample in a study of PD-1 blockade in classical Hodgkin lymphoma. Assay: immunoSEQ multiplex PCR; the TCRdb copy retains only in-frame clones and omits some. The sample carries about 50,000 clones, 88% recorded once. The material sequenced was peripheral blood mononuclear cells (PBMCs), taken before the second cycle of nivolumab. The receptors were sampled from a human donor with classical Hodgkin lymphoma. Each CDR3 is given with its conserved first and last residue. The D gene is left open where the match is weak. Some rows mark clone size as missing; the rest say once, few, many or name a class of expanded clone.

D: TRBD2; J: TRBJ2-7; size: .; V: TRBV9; DNA: TGTGCCAGCAGCCCACCGGGACTAGCGGGACACTACGAGCAGTACTTC; CDR3: CASSPPGLAGHYEQYF
D: TRBD1; J: TRBJ2-3; size: once; V: TRBV25-1; DNA: TGTGCCAGCAGTGAGGGGACAGGGTATATTGTGGGAGATACGCAGTATTTT; CDR3: CASSEGTGYIVGDTQYF
D: TRBD1; J: TRBJ1-1; size: .; V: TRBV2; DNA: TGTGCCAGCAGGGACTACAGGGGGACCACTGAAGCTTTCTTT; CDR3: CASRDYRGTTEAFF
D: .; J: TRBJ1-2; size: once; V: TRBV2; DNA: TGTGCCAGCACTCATGAAGCGGAGGTCTCTAACTATGGCTACACCTTC; CDR3: CASTHEAEVSNYGYTF
D: .; J: TRBJ2-5; size: .; V: TRBV6-6; DNA: TGTGCCAGCAGTTACGTGGGAAAGGAGACCCAGTACTTC; CDR3: CASSYVGKETQYF
D: .; J: TRBJ2-3; size: .; V: TRBV6-1; DNA: TGTGCCAGCAGTGAAACATCGGCAGGGAGGAGCACAGATACGCAGTATTTT; CDR3: CASSETSAGRSTDTQYF
D: .; J: TRBJ2-7; size: .; V: TRBV28; DNA: TGTGCCAGCAGTATTACAGGGAGTCCGGAGCAGTACTTC; CDR3: CASSITGSPEQYF
D: .; J: TRBJ2-1; size: .; V: TRBV7-6; DNA: TGTGCCAGCAGCTTCGACGCGGGGTTTGTCAATGAGCAGTTCTTC; CDR3: CASSFDAGFVNEQFF
D: TRBD2; J: TRBJ2-2; size: .; V: TRBV5-1; DNA: TGCGCCAGCAGCAAGGGAGGGGCGGGGGAGCTGTTTTTT; CDR3: CASSKGGAGELFF
D: .; J: TRBJ1-4; size: .; V: TRBV5-1; DNA: TGCGCCAGCAGCTTGGTTCCATCCTCGGAACTGTTTTTT; CDR3: CASSLVPSSELFF
D: .; J: TRBJ2-7; size: .; V: TRBV13; DNA: TGTGCCAGCGCTCCCGACAGAACCTACGAGCAGTACTTC; CDR3: CASAPDRTYEQYF
D: TRBD1; J: TRBJ1-5; size: .; V: TRBV27; DNA: TGTGCCAGCAGTCCGTCGGACAGGGGAGGTTATCAGCCCCAGCATTTT; CDR3: CASSPSDRGGYQPQHF
D: .; J: TRBJ2-1; size: .; V: TRBV5-1; DNA: TGCGCCAGCAGCTTGGTCAAACGGGACTCCGGGTTTTCCGATGAGCAGTTCTTC; CDR3: CASSLVKRDSGFSDEQFF
D: TRBD1; J: TRBJ2-2; size: once; V: TRBV5-1; DNA: TGCGCCAGCAGCTTCTCCGGGACAGGAACCCCAGGGGAGCTGTTTTTT; CDR3: CASSFSGTGTPGELFF
D: .; J: TRBJ2-7; size: once; V: TRBV6-5; DNA: TGTGCCAGCAGTTACGCGACAGGCCCCGTCGAGCAGTACTTC; CDR3: CASSYATGPVEQYF
D: TRBD1; J: TRBJ2-3; size: .; V: TRBV5-1; DNA: TGCGCCAGCAGCTTGGCCGGCCGAGATCCGGGACAGGGTTTGAGGAATACGCAGTATTTT; CDR3: CASSLAGRDPGQGLRNTQYF
D: TRBD1; J: TRBJ2-5; size: .; V: TRBV5-1; DNA: TGCGCCAGCAGCTTGCAGGCAGGGGGTGCCCAAGAGACCCAGTACTTC; CDR3: CASSLQAGGAQETQYF
D: .; J: TRBJ1-1; size: .; V: TRBV16; DNA: TGTGCCAGCAGCCAGCAGGGAGAGGACACTGAAGCTTTCTTT; CDR3: CASSQQGEDTEAFF
D: TRBD1; J: TRBJ2-7; size: .; V: TRBV19; DNA: TGTGCCAGTAGACAGGGGTACGAGCAGTACTTC; CDR3: CASRQGYEQYF
D: .; J: TRBJ2-3; size: .; V: TRBV5-1; DNA: TGCGCCAGCAGCTTGGCGGGGGATCGCACAGATACGCAGTATTTT; CDR3: CASSLAGDRTDTQYF
D: .; J: TRBJ2-3; size: .; V: TRBV10-3; DNA: TGTGCCATCGGAACCACAGATACGCAGTATTTT; CDR3: CAIGTTDTQYF
D: .; J: TRBJ1-1; size: .; V: TRBV10-3; DNA: TGTGCCATCAGTGTGCGGGACACGCCGGGGGCTGAAGCTTTCTTT; CDR3: CAISVRDTPGAEAFF
D: .; J: TRBJ2-1; size: .; V: TRBV5-1; DNA: TGCGCCAGCAGCTTGGCCCTCAATGAGCAGTTCTTC; CDR3: CASSLALNEQFF
D: .; J: TRBJ1-2; size: .; V: TRBV7-8; DNA: TGTGCCAGCAGCTTAGGTGATGGTGGCGGCTACACCTTC; CDR3: CASSLGDGGGYTF
D: .; J: TRBJ1-3; size: .; V: TRBV9; DNA: TGTGCCAGCAGCGTAGCAGGGGCTGGAAACACCATATATTTT; CDR3: CASSVAGAGNTIYF
D: TRBD1; J: TRBJ2-3; size: few; V: TRBV28; DNA: TGTGCCACCCGGGACAGCAGCACAGATACGCAGTATTTT; CDR3: CATRDSSTDTQYF
D: .; J: TRBJ2-2; size: once; V: TRBV9; DNA: TGTGCCAGCAGCGTAGAACTTGTCGTGGGGGAGCTGTTTTTT; CDR3: CASSVELVVGELFF
D: .; J: TRBJ2-6; size: .; V: TRBV6-5; DNA: TGTGCCAGCAGTTTTGCAGGATCTGGGGCCAACGTCCTGACTTTC; CDR3: CASSFAGSGANVLTF
D: TRBD1; J: TRBJ2-3; size: .; V: TRBV9; DNA: TGTGCCAGCAGCGGCCAGGGGGTGGGCACAGATACGCAGTATTTT; CDR3: CASSGQGVGTDTQYF
D: .; J: TRBJ1-4; size: .; V: TRBV4-1; DNA: TGCGCCAGCAGCCAAGCCCCTTGGAGAACGAATGAAAAACTGTTTTTT; CDR3: CASSQAPWRTNEKLFF
D: TRBD1; J: TRBJ1-2; size: once; V: TRBV7-9; DNA: TGTGCCAGCAGCGTCCCCGGGACAGCGCCGGGGTATGGCTACACCTTC; CDR3: CASSVPGTAPGYGYTF
D: TRBD2; J: TRBJ2-1; size: .; V: TRBV28; DNA: TGTGCCAGCAGTTTTATGAGCGGGGGGCAAAATGAGCAGTTCTTC; CDR3: CASSFMSGGQNEQFF
D: .; J: TRBJ1-5; size: .; V: TRBV5-1; DNA: TGCGCCAGCAGCTTGTCAGGGGACAATCAGCCCCAGCATTTT; CDR3: CASSLSGDNQPQHF
D: .; J: TRBJ2-5; size: .; V: TRBV6-1; DNA: TGTGCCAGCAGTGAAGCGATGGACCACCCTGTAGGAGAGACCCAGTACTTC; CDR3: CASSEAMDHPVGETQYF
D: .; J: TRBJ1-2; size: .; V: TRBV7-9; DNA: TGTGCCAGCAGCCCAGCAGACCGTGGCTACACCTTC; CDR3: CASSPADRGYTF